This T cell receptor beta chain comes out of a study of blood T cell repertoires in COVID-19. There are 15 residues in the CDR3. CDR1 and CDR2 (germline): MDHEN, SYDVKM. Trimming removed 2 bases at V and 4 bases at J, with 9 bases between. Libraries were prepared by immunoSEQ multiplex PCR; TCRdb keeps only in-frame clonotypes and omits some of them. Among about 170,000 clones listed, approximately 84% were seen once. The chain combines TRBV28 with TRBJ2-6; no definite D call. This TCR was recovered from a woman of 80 years or more with COVID-19, enrolled during active disease. The sample consisted of peripheral blood. CDR3 nucleotides: TGTGCCAGCAGTTTAGAGACTTACGGGGCCAACGTCCTGACTTTC. Its translation: CASSLETYGANVLTF.